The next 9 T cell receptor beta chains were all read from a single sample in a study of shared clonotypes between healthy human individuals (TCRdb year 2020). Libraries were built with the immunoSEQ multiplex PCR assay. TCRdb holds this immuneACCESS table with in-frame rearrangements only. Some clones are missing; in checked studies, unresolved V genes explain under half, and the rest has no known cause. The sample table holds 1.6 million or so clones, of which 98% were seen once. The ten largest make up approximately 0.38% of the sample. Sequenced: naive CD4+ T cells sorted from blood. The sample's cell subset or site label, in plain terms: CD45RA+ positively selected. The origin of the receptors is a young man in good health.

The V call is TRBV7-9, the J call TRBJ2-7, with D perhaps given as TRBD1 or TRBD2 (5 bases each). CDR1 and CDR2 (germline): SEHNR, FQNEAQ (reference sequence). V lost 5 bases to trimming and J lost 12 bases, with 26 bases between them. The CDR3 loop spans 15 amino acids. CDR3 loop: CASSPGPGLLSFLYF. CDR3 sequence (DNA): TGTGCCAGCAGCCCCGGCCCGGGGCTATTGTCTTTTTTGTACTTC.

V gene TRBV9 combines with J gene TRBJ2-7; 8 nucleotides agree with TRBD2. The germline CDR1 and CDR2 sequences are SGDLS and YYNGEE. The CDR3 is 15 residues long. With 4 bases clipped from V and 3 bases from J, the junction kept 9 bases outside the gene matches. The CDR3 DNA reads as TGTGCCAGCAGCTTAGGAGCGGGAGTCCACTACGAGCAGTACTTC. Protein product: CASSLGAGVHYEQYF.

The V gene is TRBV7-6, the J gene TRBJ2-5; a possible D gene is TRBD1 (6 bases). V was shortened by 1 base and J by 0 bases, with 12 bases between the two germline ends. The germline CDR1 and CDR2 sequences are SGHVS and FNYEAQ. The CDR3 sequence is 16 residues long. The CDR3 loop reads CASSLGPGAYQETQYF. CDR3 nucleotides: TGTGCCAGCAGCTTAGGCCCAGGGGCGTACCAAGAGACCCAGTACTTC.

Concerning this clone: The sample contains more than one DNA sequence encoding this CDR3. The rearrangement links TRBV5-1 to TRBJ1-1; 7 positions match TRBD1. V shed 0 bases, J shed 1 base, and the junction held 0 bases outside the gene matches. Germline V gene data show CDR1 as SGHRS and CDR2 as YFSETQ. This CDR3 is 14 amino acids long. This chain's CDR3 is CASSLGTGNTEAFF. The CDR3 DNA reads TGCGCCAGCAGCTTGGGGACAGGGAACACTGAAGCTTTCTTT.

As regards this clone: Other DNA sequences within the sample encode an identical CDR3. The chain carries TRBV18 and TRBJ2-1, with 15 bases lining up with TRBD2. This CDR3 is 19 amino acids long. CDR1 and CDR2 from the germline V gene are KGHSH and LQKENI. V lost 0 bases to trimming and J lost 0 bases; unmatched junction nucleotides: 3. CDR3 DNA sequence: TGTGCCAGCTCACCACCGGGACTAGCGGGAGGAAGCTCCTACAATGAGCAGTTCTTC. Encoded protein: CASSPPGLAGGSSYNEQFF.

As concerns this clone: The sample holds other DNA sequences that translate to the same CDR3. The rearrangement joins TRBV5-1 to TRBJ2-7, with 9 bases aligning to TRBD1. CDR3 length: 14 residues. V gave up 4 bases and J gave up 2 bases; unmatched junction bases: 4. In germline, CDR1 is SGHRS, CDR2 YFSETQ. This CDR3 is CASSRGQGTYEQYF. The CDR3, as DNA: TGCGCCAGCAGCCGGGGACAGGGCACCTACGAGCAGTACTTC.

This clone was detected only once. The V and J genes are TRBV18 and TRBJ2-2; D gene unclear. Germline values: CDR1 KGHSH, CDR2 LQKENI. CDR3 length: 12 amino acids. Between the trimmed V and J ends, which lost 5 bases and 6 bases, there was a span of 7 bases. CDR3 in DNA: TGTGCCAGCTCAGAACGGTCCGGGGAGCTGTTTTTT. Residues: CASSERSGELFF.

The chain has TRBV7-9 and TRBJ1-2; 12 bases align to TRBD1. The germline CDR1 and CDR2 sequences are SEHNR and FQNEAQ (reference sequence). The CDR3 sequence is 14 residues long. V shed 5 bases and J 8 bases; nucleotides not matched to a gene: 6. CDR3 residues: CASSRGQGARGYTF. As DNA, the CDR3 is TGTGCCAGCAGCCGGGGACAGGGGGCGCGGGGCTACACCTTC.

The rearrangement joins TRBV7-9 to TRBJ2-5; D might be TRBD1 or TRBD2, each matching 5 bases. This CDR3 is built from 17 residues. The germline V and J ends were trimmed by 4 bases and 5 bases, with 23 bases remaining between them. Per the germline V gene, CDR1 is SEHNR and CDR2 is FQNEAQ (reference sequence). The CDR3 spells CASSSPRAGRGVETQYF. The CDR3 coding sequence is TGTGCCAGCAGCTCCCCCCGGGCAGGGCGAGGGGTGGAGACCCAGTACTTC.